One and the same sample provided the 4 T cell receptor beta chains below, sequenced in a study of blood T cell repertoires in COVID-19. Clones were sequenced by immunoSEQ multiplex PCR, and TCRdb holds only the in-frame ones, with some missing. The sample consists of about 160,000 clones, around 87% of them appearing once. The sequencing sample was made of peripheral blood. The receptors stem from a man aged 55 to 70 with COVID-19, enrolled during active disease.

This clone was seen just once. CDR3 sequence reads: CATSDIGLAGTGELFF. CDR3 in DNA: TGTGCCACCAGTGATATCGGACTAGCGGGAACCGGGGAGCTGTTTTTT. This chain links TRBV24-1 with TRBJ2-2, with 12 positions matching TRBD2. Germline lookup yields CDR1 KGHDR and CDR2 SFDVKD. CDR3 length equals 16 residues. V shed 3 bases and J 5 bases; nucleotides not matched to a gene: 3.

This clone was counted at least ten times. For the CDR3, the DNA is TGTGCCACCAGCGGAATAAAGACAGGGTCGAACATTCAGTACTTC. It translates to CATSGIKTGSNIQYF. The chain couples TRBV15 to TRBJ2-4; the match to TRBD1 covers 7 bases. CDR1 is LNHNV, CDR2 YYDKDF, per germline (reference sequence). The V and J ends lost 5 bases and 7 bases, in that order; junction bases with no gene match: 11. The CDR3 loop spans 15 amino acids.

The rearrangement joins TRBV19 to TRBJ2-2; perhaps TRBD2 as D (7 bases). CDR3 size: 15 residues. CDR1 and CDR2 (germline): LNHDA, SQIVND (reference sequence). V gave up 8 bases and J gave up 3 bases, with 16 bases separating them. CDR3 nucleotides: TGTGCCAGTGTGCCCGGGGGGCCTTACACCGGGGAGCTGTTTTTT. Its protein product is CASVPGGPYTGELFF.

The gene calls are TRBV24-1 and TRBJ2-1; maybe TRBD1 (6 bases). The CDR3 extends over 18 amino acids. CDR1 and CDR2 from the germline V gene are KGHDR and SFDVKD. V lost 4 bases and J 8 bases, leaving 26 bases between the germline ends. Here the CDR3 reads CATSEALGGRRRTDEQFF. DNA for the CDR3: TGTGCCACCAGTGAAGCCTTAGGGGGTAGGAGGAGGACCGATGAGCAGTTCTTC.